Following are 31 T cell receptor beta chains from one sample sequenced in a study of blood T cells in healthy people across ages. Primers used in a second PCR of roughly 7 to 11 cycles were a sample-barcoded 5' primer and a J-beta primer mix. TCRdb re-derived calls from the 5' RACE reads in MiXCR, one entry per CDR3 protein. The sample consists of around 520,000 distinct CDR3 sequences, around 27% of them appearing once. This sample also appeared in a second study, on T cells of mothers and their children.

Specimen: blood. The origin of the receptors is a boy younger than 10 in good health.

This clonotype was seen a handful of times. The chain joins TRBV29-1 to TRBJ1-2; D not certain. The V gene's germline CDR1 is SQVTM and CDR2 ANQGSEA. The CDR3 loop spans 13 amino acids. The CDR3, as DNA: TGCAGTGCACGGACTGCGGCTAACTATGGCTACACCTTC. It specifies CSARTAANYGYTF.

The chain has TRBV12-3 or TRBV12-4 and TRBJ2-7; 9 bases match TRBD1. Germline trimming cut 5 bases from V and 2 bases from J; bases unmatched to any gene: 4. The CDR3 covers 14 residues. DNA of the CDR3: TGTGCCAGCAGTGACAGGGGGTTTCCCTACGAGCAGTACTTC. It encodes CASSDRGFPYEQYF.

J is TRBJ2-4 and V is TRBV7-3; D is possibly TRBD1 (5 bases). This CDR3 contains 13 residues. The germline CDR1 and CDR2 sequences are SGHTA and FQGTGA. The V end lost 0 bases, the J end lost 12 bases, and 12 bases lay between the germline ends. The CDR3 loop is CASSLTLRTSQYF. CDR3 DNA: TGTGCCAGCAGCTTAACTTTGAGGACAAGTCAGTACTTC.

The chain links TRBV9 to TRBJ2-6; D not certain. There are 16 residues in the CDR3. CDR1 and CDR2 (germline): SGDLS, YYNGEE. Trimming pared 4 bases from V and 1 base from J, leaving 12 bases between. CDR3 sequence (DNA): TGTGCCAGCAGCCCCCGGGCGGTTTCTGGGGCCAACGTCCTGACTTTC. Encoded protein: CASSPRAVSGANVLTF.

This clonotype showed up just a few times. The rearrangement joins TRBV6-6 to TRBJ2-5; 7 bases fit TRBD1. Germline CDR1 reads MNHNY; CDR2 reads SVGAGI (reference sequence). The CDR3 covers 15 residues. The J segment lost 2 bases and the V segment lost 0 bases, leaving 3 bases of the junction unmatched. The CDR3 DNA reads TGTGCCAGCAGTTACTCCCGGGACAGTCAAGAGACCCAGTACTTC. It yields the protein CASSYSRDSQETQYF.

V is TRBV13 and J is TRBJ2-5; unclear D gene. This CDR3 is 14 amino acids long. The V end lost 4 bases, the J end lost 2 bases, and 11 bases lay between the germline ends. Germline CDR1 PRHDT, CDR2 FYEKMQ (reference sequence). CDR3 coding DNA: TGTGCCAGCAGCTCCGGATCCGTTCAAGAGACCCAGTACTTC. This gives the protein CASSSGSVQETQYF. The full variable domain, with the rest looked up from reference TRBV13 and TRBJ2-5, is AAGVIQSPRHLIKEKRETATLKCYPIPRHDTVYWYQQGPGQDPQFLISFYEKMQSDKGSIPDRFSAQQFSDYHSELNMSSLELGDSALYFCASSSGSVQETQYFGPGTRLLVL.

This clonotype was seen only a few times. The CDR3: CASSRGLTALHQETQYF. CDR3 sequence (DNA): TGCGCCAGCAGCCGGGGACTGACCGCCCTGCACCAAGAGACCCAGTACTTC. The chain employs TRBV5-1 and TRBJ2-5; D is possibly TRBD2 (6 bases). Germline assignment: CDR1 SGHRS and CDR2 YFSETQ. CDR3 length: 17 amino acids. The V and J ends lost 4 bases and 0 bases respectively, with 19 bases between them.

In DNA form, the CDR3 reads TGTGCCAGCAGCCCGAGGATAAGCGGCACCTACGAGCAGTACTTC. Its protein is CASSPRISGTYEQYF. The J gene is TRBJ2-5, the V gene TRBV27; D may be TRBD2 (5 bases). The tail of the sequence fits TRBJ2-7 better, so the J call may be wrong. The CDR3 sequence is 15 residues long. Germline lookup yields CDR1 MNHEY and CDR2 SMNVEV (reference sequence).

This clonotype was seen only a few times. The chain has TRBV18 and TRBJ2-7; D is unresolved. Germline-derived CDR1 and CDR2 are KGHSH and LQKENI. The CDR3 has 12 residues. The V and J ends lost 3 bases and 5 bases respectively, with 8 bases between them. In nucleotides, the CDR3 is TGTGCCAGCTCACCGGTGGGTCACGAGCAGTACTTC. This gives the protein CASSPVGHEQYF.

The chain recombines TRBV6-6 with TRBJ1-2; D is possibly TRBD1 (6 bases). Trimming left V 5 bases short and J 0 bases short, with 13 bases between. The CDR3 covers 15 residues. Germline CDR1 reads MNHNY; CDR2 reads SVGAGI (reference sequence). In DNA, the CDR3 is TGTGCCAGCAGTCGACAGGACTCAGCTAACTATGGCTACACCTTC. Translated: CASSRQDSANYGYTF.

The chain is built from TRBV5-1 and TRBJ1-1; 9 nucleotides align to TRBD1. The V gene's germline CDR1 is SGHRS and CDR2 YFSETQ. The trim removed 3 bases at V and 0 bases at J, leaving 0 bases unmatched. The CDR3 loop spans 14 amino acids. CDR3: CASSYRGLNTEAFF. The CDR3 DNA reads TGCGCCAGCAGCTACAGGGGGCTGAACACTGAAGCTTTCTTT.

This chain connects TRBV10-3 to TRBJ2-7; weak D call: TRBD2 (6 bases). V was trimmed by 6 bases and J by 4 bases, leaving 22 bases between them. Germline-derived CDR1 and CDR2 are ENHRY and SYGVKD. The CDR3 consists of 16 residues. The CDR3 DNA reads as TGTGCCATCAGGGGCTCAAGCGGGCGGAAGTTGTACGAGCAGTACTTC. This translates into CAIRGSSGRKLYEQYF.

This sequence joins TRBV15 and TRBJ2-1; D remains unclear. Trimming cost V 1 base and J 0 bases, with 10 bases left between them. CDR3 length equals 16 residues. Germline V gene lookup returns CDR1 LNHNV and CDR2 YYDKDF (reference sequence). The CDR3: CATSRGGRPSYNEQFF. For the CDR3, the DNA is TGTGCCACCAGCAGAGGCGGACGACCCTCCTACAATGAGCAGTTCTTC.

This clonotype was found once. CDR3 coding DNA: TGTGCCAGCAGCTTACTAGGGTTGTCAGAGACCCAGTACTTC. Translating gives CASSLLGLSETQYF. This chain joins TRBV11-2 and TRBJ2-5; D not resolved. From germline, CDR1 is SGHAT and CDR2 FQNNGV. Trimming removed 2 bases at V and 4 bases at J, with 11 bases between. The CDR3 consists of 14 residues.

This clonotype was picked up a small number of times. The V and J genes are TRBV29-1 and TRBJ2-2; 8 bases agree with TRBD1. J was trimmed by 7 bases and V by 4 bases; bases with no gene match: 8. The germline V gene has CDR1 SQVTM and CDR2 ANQGSEA. This CDR3 is 14 amino acids long. This chain's CDR3 is CSVAIQGAGGELFF. CDR3 sequence (DNA): TGCAGCGTTGCAATCCAGGGGGCCGGCGGGGAGCTGTTTTTT.

This clonotype appeared a single time. V gene TRBV7-3 combines with J gene TRBJ2-5; D uncertain. The DNA end is a closer match to TRBJ2-1, so the J assignment may be wrong. The CDR3 sequence is 13 residues long. Per germline, CDR1 SGHTA and CDR2 FQGTGA. The DNA of the CDR3 is TGTGCCAGCAGCCCGGCCGGAGTCAATGAGCAGTTCTTC. The encoded protein is CASSPAGVNEQFF.

This clonotype turned up a few times. The chain carries TRBV24-1 and TRBJ2-3, with D possibly being TRBD2 (5 bases). The CDR3 spans 15 residues. The germline CDR1 and CDR2 sequences are KGHDR and SFDVKD. V was cut by 5 bases and J by 2 bases, with 13 bases left in between. This CDR3 reads CATSGTPGFTDTQYF. The CDR3 DNA follows: TGTGCCACCAGTGGCACCCCGGGGTTCACAGATACGCAGTATTTT.

In this sample, this clonotype turned up a few times. This chain uses TRBV7-8 with TRBJ2-5; unclear D gene. The last part of the DNA fits TRBJ2-1 better; the J call may be wrong. This CDR3 is built from 13 residues. Per germline, CDR1 SGHVS and CDR2 FQNEAQ. CDR3 protein: CASSLGVPYEQFF. Written as DNA, the CDR3 is TGTGCCAGCAGCTTAGGGGTCCCTTACGAGCAGTTCTTC.

This rearrangement joins TRBV5-1 to TRBJ2-1; perhaps TRBD1 as D (5 bases). The CDR3 loop spans 16 amino acids. The ends were cut back, 0 bases at V and 4 bases at J, with 14 bases in the middle. The germline V gene has CDR1 SGHRS and CDR2 YFSETQ. The chain's CDR3 is CASSLESGPVYNEQFF. The CDR3 DNA sequence: TGCGCCAGCAGCTTGGAGTCAGGGCCGGTGTACAATGAGCAGTTCTTC.

The CDR3 protein is CASSFRASAFF. For the CDR3, the DNA is TGTGCCAGCAGCTTTAGGGCGTCCGCTTTCTTT. The chain couples TRBV21-1 to TRBJ1-1; TRBD1 was called by the table and not checked on the DNA. TRBV21-1 is classified as a pseudogene. The CDR3 contains 11 residues.

The V call is TRBV6-6, the J call TRBJ2-5, with TRBD2 matching 11 bases. The CDR3 runs to 16 residues. The ends lost 8 bases at V and 4 bases at J; junction bases unmatched: 12. Germline V gene lookup returns CDR1 MNHNY and CDR2 SVGAGI (reference sequence). The CDR3 region has the DNA TGTGCCAGCTCCTTAGCGGGAGGGCCGATTCCAGAGACCCAGTACTTC. This codes for CASSLAGGPIPETQYF.

The V call is TRBV20-1, the J call TRBJ2-7, with TRBD2 matching over 8 bases. The CDR3 has 14 amino acids. With 6 bases clipped from V and 1 base from J, the junction kept 8 bases outside the gene matches. Looked up from germline, CDR1 is DFQATT and CDR2 is SNEGSKA (reference sequence). The CDR3 sequence: CSATIAGSSYEQYF. DNA for the CDR3: TGCAGTGCCACAATAGCGGGGTCTTCCTACGAGCAGTACTTC.

A single count supports this clonotype. The chain recombines TRBV5-1 with TRBJ1-2, with D hard to call. The CDR3 runs to 12 residues. With 3 bases removed from V and 4 bases from J, the gap between germline ends came to 7 bases. Germline V gene lookup returns CDR1 SGHRS and CDR2 YFSETQ. CDR3 residues: CASSYKLYGYTF. The CDR3 region has the DNA TGCGCCAGCAGCTACAAACTCTATGGCTACACCTTC.

The sample holds many counts of this clonotype. V usage is TRBV29-1 and J usage is TRBJ2-7; D is uncertain. V gave up 1 base and J gave up 0 bases, with 7 bases separating them. The germline V gene has CDR1 SQVTM and CDR2 ANQGSEA. The CDR3 covers 13 residues. In nucleotides, the CDR3 is TGCAGCGTTGAAGTCGGCAGCTCCTACGAGCAGTACTTC. Translation: CSVEVGSSYEQYF.

This clonotype was seen a few times. This rearrangement joins TRBV18 to TRBJ2-3; 7 bases are shared with TRBD1. V was clipped by 5 bases and J by 2 bases; unmatched bases: 7. Germline V CDR1 and CDR2: KGHSH, LQKENI. This CDR3 region has 15 residues. CDR3 in DNA: TGTGCCAGCTCAACACGACAGGGAAACACAGATACGCAGTATTTT. Amino acids: CASSTRQGNTDTQYF.

The genes are TRBV20-1 and TRBJ2-1, with 12 bases identical to TRBD2. Germline CDR1 DFQATT, CDR2 SNEGSKA (reference sequence). The V and J ends lost 5 bases and 1 base, in that order; junction bases with no gene match: 3. This CDR3 has 15 amino acids. The CDR3 nucleotides are TGCAGTGCTGGACTAGCGGGACGTTCCTACAATGAGCAGTTCTTC. It encodes CSAGLAGRSYNEQFF.

The chain couples TRBV7-9 to TRBJ2-6, with D hard to call. Germline V lookup: CDR1 SEHNR, CDR2 FQNEAQ (reference sequence). Trimming left V 5 bases short and J 12 bases short, with 17 bases between. The CDR3 consists of 14 residues. The CDR3 here is CASSQSLSTPVLTF. CDR3 nucleotide sequence: TGTGCCAGCAGCCAAAGTCTATCGACCCCCGTCCTGACTTTC.

This clonotype was seen a few times. The CDR3 nucleotides read TGTGCCTGGAGTCCCTCCCCGACAGGGGTCCGCGGTGAAAAACTGTTTTTT. Translated: CAWSPSPTGVRGEKLFF. The chain couples TRBV30 to TRBJ1-4, with 8 bases that match TRBD1. The CDR3 is 17 residues long. The junction had 15 bases not matched to a gene; V was cut back by 2 bases and J by 7 bases. The germline V gene has CDR1 GTSNPN and CDR2 SVGIG (reference sequence).

This clonotype was detected a few times. The chain employs TRBV20-1 and TRBJ2-7, with D unresolved. Germline lookup yields CDR1 DFQATT and CDR2 SNEGSKA (reference sequence). V lost 0 bases and J 0 bases, leaving 6 bases between the germline ends. This CDR3 is 13 amino acids long. The CDR3 spells CSARDHGSYEQYF. The CDR3 coding sequence is TGCAGTGCTAGAGACCATGGCTCCTACGAGCAGTACTTC.

The chain combines TRBV18 with TRBJ2-5; 7 positions match TRBD1. The CDR3 loop spans 14 amino acids. Germline CDR1 reads KGHSH; CDR2 reads LQKENI. With V trimmed by 1 base and J by 7 bases, 6 bases remained unmatched. In DNA, the CDR3 is TGTGCCAGCTCACCACAGGGGGCCAGGGTGACCCAGTACTTC. It is translated as CASSPQGARVTQYF.

This clonotype was seen a handful of times. This chain connects TRBV7-9 to TRBJ2-5; D is ambiguous. The CDR3 totals 17 residues. Trimming stripped 1 base from V and 3 bases from J, with 18 bases between. Germline-derived CDR1 and CDR2 are SEHNR and FQNEAQ (reference sequence). DNA of the CDR3: TGTGCCAGCAGCTTAGTGGAGTCCGGGTTTCGTGAAGAGACCCAGTACTTC. The encoded protein is CASSLVESGFREETQYF.